This T cell receptor beta chain was identified in a study of blood T cell repertoires in COVID-19 (dated by TCRdb to the early 2020s). About the full investigation: Collaborator samples came from the United States, Italy and Spain and covered acute and convalescent phases of COVID-19. The repertoires were made available in a free public database intended to serve as a resource for research on the immune response to SARS-CoV-2. Sample metadata almost always included a de-identified subject ID, COVID-19 status, age in years and sex. HLA class I and class II types, where available, came from metadata supplied by the sample provider rather than from assay-based typing. The material from the prospective study consisted of cDNA or gDNA derived from T cells, B-cell-depleted T cells, or PBMCs. Samples were obtained from the ongoing ImmuneRACE study (first 160 participants) and from about 1,300 subjects provided by 6 global collaborators. Deeply sampled blood TCRbeta repertoires from subjects exposed to, actively infected with, or recovered from COVID-19 were included in the dataset.

Collaborating institutions collected whole blood in K2EDTA tubes following their own protocols. For TCRbeta analysis, collaborators shipped samples in one of three forms: frozen whole blood, isolated PBMCs, or DNA extracted from either of those sample types. Regarding this clone: Its specific antigen is unknown. Base qualities are not recorded, but no much larger clone differs from it by a single base.

The paper as a whole reports these results and caveats: The amount of clinical and demographic metadata varied by source and participant and was provided uncurated.

TCRbeta CDR3 regions were amplified from genomic DNA by means of the immunoSEQ Assay, a bias-controlled multiplex PCR. The source study handled its data this way. The number of nucleated cells in each sample was estimated from the amplification of reference gene primers within the assay. To quantify the absolute abundance of each unique TCRbeta CDR3 rearrangement, sequence reads were collapsed and filtered. For each sample, productive Simpson clonality was calculated as the square root of Simpson's diversity index over productive rearrangements. What TCRdb holds here is the immuneACCESS table cut down to in-frame rearrangements. Part of the clones is not present; checked against another copy, under half of the missing clones reflect an unresolved V gene, and the others are unexplained. From that table come the V and J calls and clone size; the DNA was used to work out D and trimming. The sample yields around 14,000 clones; about 86% were counted once. 33% of the sample belongs to the ten largest clones.

From V the trimming removes 1 base and from J it removes 12 bases, while the gene matches leave 9 bases of the junction unaccounted for. Measured from the cysteine to the phenylalanine, the CDR3 is 16 residues long. Just the 48-base CDR3 DNA is kept, in frame starting at base 1. From a lookup of the germline V gene (reference sequence), CDR1 and CDR2 are GTSNPN and SVGIG. This TCR came from a human donor in a cohort sampled during active COVID-19. Sequenced input: peripheral blood. Recombination connected TRBV30 to TRBJ2-1; 16 of the junction bases match TRBD2. The DNA sequence follows: TGTGCCTGGAGTGCCGGGACTAGCGGGGGGGTATTAGGGCAGTTCTTC. Its translation is CAWSAGTSGGVLGQFF.